The next 13 T cell receptor beta chains were all read from a single sample in a study of blood T cell repertoires in COVID-19 (dated by TCRdb to the early 2020s). Receptor amplification or capture employed the immunoSEQ multiplex PCR assay. TCRdb re-hosts the immuneACCESS table, in-frame sequences only. Its copies lack some clones; in the studies checked, an unresolved V gene accounts for under half of them, and the cause for the rest is not known. The sample table records around 250,000 clones; 88% of these occur just once. Of the sample, around 9.6% is held by the ten largest clones. The sequencing input was peripheral blood. The origin of the receptors is a woman aged 70-85 years with COVID-19, enrolled during active disease.

The J gene is TRBJ1-3, the V gene TRBV6-5, with 9 bases aligning to TRBD1. The CDR3 runs 14 residues. V trimming: 5 bases; J trimming: 4 bases; junction bases outside the gene matches: 3. Per germline, CDR1 MNHEY and CDR2 SVGAGI. Here the CDR3 reads CASSNRGPGNTIYF. CDR3 nucleotides: TGTGCCAGCAGTAACAGGGGGCCCGGAAACACCATATATTTT.

The rearrangement links TRBV3-1 (or the pseudogene TRBV3-2) to TRBJ2-7; D ambiguous. With 0 bases removed from V and 4 bases from J, the gap between germline ends came to 7 bases. The CDR3 contains 13 residues. CDR1 LGHDT and CDR2 YNNKEL come from the germline V gene (reference sequence). CDR3 sequence (DNA): TGTGCCAGCAGCCAAGATCCCATTTACGAGCAGTACTTC. Its translation is CASSQDPIYEQYF.

The CDR3 loop is CASSSPSRGGTGLPPLHF. CDR3 bases: TGTGCCAGCAGCTCACCTAGCCGTGGGGGGACAGGGTTGCCACCCCTCCACTTT. The chain combines TRBV11-3 with TRBJ1-6; 9 bases map to TRBD1. V dropped 4 bases and J dropped 11; count of bases not matched to a gene: 18. CDR1 SGHNT and CDR2 YENEEA come from the germline V gene. The CDR3 covers 18 residues.

The chain recombines TRBV5-1 with TRBJ2-1; TRBD2 matches 9 bases. J was trimmed by 4 bases and V by 4 bases; bases with no gene match: 6. The CDR3 is 15 residues long. Germline CDR1 and CDR2: SGHRS and YFSETQ. CDR3 coding DNA: TGCGCCAGCAGCCCCCTAGCGGGAAGTTACAATGAGCAGTTCTTC. Amino acids: CASSPLAGSYNEQFF.

The gene calls are TRBV18 and TRBJ2-5; D not certain. CDR1 and CDR2 (germline): KGHSH, LQKENI. The CDR3 sequence is 13 residues long. Trimming removed 2 bases at V and 5 bases at J, with 9 bases between. As DNA, the CDR3 is TGTGCCAGCTCACCAAGAGACGGGGAGACCCAGTACTTC. Protein sequence: CASSPRDGETQYF.

This clone came up many times. The CDR3 region has the DNA TGTGCCATCGTCCGGGACAGGGGCCCCTACGAGCAGTACTTC. Its translation: CAIVRDRGPYEQYF. The chain carries TRBV6-5 and TRBJ2-7; 10 bases map to TRBD1. Germline CDR1 MNHEY, CDR2 SVGAGI. The CDR3 spans 14 residues. V shed 10 bases and J 2 bases; nucleotides not matched to a gene: 8.

This clone was recorded only once. V and J are TRBV20-1 and TRBJ2-5; 8 bases match TRBD2. The length of the CDR3 is 15 residues. Germline V gene data show CDR1 as DFQATT and CDR2 as SNEGSKA (reference sequence). V shed 3 bases, J shed 5 bases, and the junction held 11 bases outside the gene matches. The CDR3 DNA reads TGCAGTGCTAGTGCGAGGACTAGCAGGGCGGAGACCCAGTACTTC. Encoded protein: CSASARTSRAETQYF.

The J gene is TRBJ2-2, the V gene TRBV5-1; TRBD2 aligns across 11 bases. From germline, CDR1 is SGHRS and CDR2 YFSETQ. The CDR3 length is 16 residues. V gave up 0 bases and J gave up 6 bases; unmatched junction bases: 4. The CDR3: CASSLGRLAGSGELFF. The CDR3 coding sequence is TGCGCCAGCAGCTTGGGGCGACTAGCGGGATCCGGGGAGCTGTTTTTT. The full variable domain, with the rest looked up from reference TRBV5-1 and TRBJ2-2, is KAGVTQTPRYLIKTRGQQVTLSCSPISGHRSVSWYQQTPGQGLQFLFEYFSETQRNKGNFPGRFSGRQFSNSRSEMNVSTLELGDSALYLCASSLGRLAGSGELFFGEGSRLTVL.

This rearrangement joins TRBV7-2 to TRBJ2-7; 9 bases are shared with TRBD2. V lost 5 bases, J lost 6 bases, and 8 bases stayed unmatched. This CDR3 is built from 14 residues. Per the germline V gene, CDR1 is SGHTA and CDR2 is FQGNSA. CDR3 DNA: TGTGCCAGCAGCCAAACGACTAGCGGAGGCGAGCAGTACTTC. Protein sequence: CASSQTTSGGEQYF.

This clone was counted between two and nine times. The CDR3 region has the DNA TGTGCCAGCAGCCAAACTAGCGGGAGATACAATGAGCAGTTCTTC. It specifies CASSQTSGRYNEQFF. The chain carries TRBV7-2 and TRBJ2-1; 11 nucleotides match TRBD2. This CDR3 contains 15 residues. V shed 5 bases, J shed 4 bases, and the junction held 4 bases outside the gene matches. The germline V gene encodes CDR1 SGHTA and CDR2 FQGNSA.

The CDR3 sequence: CASSQPPVEKLFF. The CDR3, as DNA: TGTGCCAGCAGCCAACCTCCGGTGGAAAAACTGTTTTTT. The rearrangement links TRBV7-9 to TRBJ1-4, with D unresolved. The CDR3 runs to 13 residues. Germline assignment: CDR1 SEHNR and CDR2 FQNEAQ (reference sequence). V lost 5 bases to trimming and J lost 8 bases, with 12 bases between them.

CDR3 nucleotide sequence: TGTGCCAGCAGCGTACATCAGGGAGAGACCCAGTACTTC. Protein: CASSVHQGETQYF. The chain uses TRBV9 and TRBJ2-5; a possible D gene is TRBD1 (5 bases). This CDR3 has 13 amino acids. The germline CDR1 and CDR2 sequences are SGDLS and YYNGEE. With 1 base removed from V and 4 bases from J, the gap between germline ends came to 8 bases.

The chain employs TRBV2 and TRBJ1-4, with 7 bases aligning to TRBD1. The junction had 1 base not matched to a gene; V was cut back by 2 bases and J by 7 bases. The germline gives CDR1 SNHLY, CDR2 FYNNEI. This CDR3 region has 13 residues. The CDR3 is CASSEQGGEKLFF. Written as DNA, the CDR3 is TGTGCCAGCAGTGAACAGGGGGGTGAAAAACTGTTTTTT.